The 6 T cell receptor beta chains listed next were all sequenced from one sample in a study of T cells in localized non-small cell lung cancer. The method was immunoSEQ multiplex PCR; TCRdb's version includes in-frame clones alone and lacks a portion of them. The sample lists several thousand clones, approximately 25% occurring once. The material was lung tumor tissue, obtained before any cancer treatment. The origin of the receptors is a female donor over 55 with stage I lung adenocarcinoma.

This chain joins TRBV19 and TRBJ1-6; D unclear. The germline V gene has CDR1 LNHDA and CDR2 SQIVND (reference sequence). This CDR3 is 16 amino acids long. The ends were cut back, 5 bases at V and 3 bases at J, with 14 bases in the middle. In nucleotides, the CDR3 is TGTGCCAGTAGTTCCCGCGGATCCTTCTATAATTCACCCCTCCACTTT. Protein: CASSSRGSFYNSPLHF.

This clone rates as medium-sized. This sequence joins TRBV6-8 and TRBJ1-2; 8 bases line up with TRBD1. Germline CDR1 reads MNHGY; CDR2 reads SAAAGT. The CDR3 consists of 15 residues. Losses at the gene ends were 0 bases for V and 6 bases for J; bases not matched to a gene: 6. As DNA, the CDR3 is TGTGCCAGCAGTTACTCGATTACGACAGGGGATGGCTACACCTTC. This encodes CASSYSITTGDGYTF.

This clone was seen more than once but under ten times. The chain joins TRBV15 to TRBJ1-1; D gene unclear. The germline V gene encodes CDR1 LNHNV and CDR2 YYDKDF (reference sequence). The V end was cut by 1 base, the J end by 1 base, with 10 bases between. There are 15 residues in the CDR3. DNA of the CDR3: TGTGCCACCAGCAGAGGATTCCCTACGAACACTGAAGCTTTCTTT. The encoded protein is CATSRGFPTNTEAFF.

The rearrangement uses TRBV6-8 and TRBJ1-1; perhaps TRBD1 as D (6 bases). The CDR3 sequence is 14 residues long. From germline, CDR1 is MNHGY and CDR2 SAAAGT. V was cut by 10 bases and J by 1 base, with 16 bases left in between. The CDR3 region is CATGDQGSNTEAFF. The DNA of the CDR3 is TGTGCCACAGGGGATCAGGGTTCGAACACTGAAGCTTTCTTT.

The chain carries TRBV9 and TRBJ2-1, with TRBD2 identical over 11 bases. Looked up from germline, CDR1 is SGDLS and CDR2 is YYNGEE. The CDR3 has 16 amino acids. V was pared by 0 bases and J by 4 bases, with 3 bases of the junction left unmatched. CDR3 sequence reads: CASSVGASGGYNEQFF. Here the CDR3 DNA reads TGTGCCAGCAGCGTAGGGGCTAGCGGGGGGTACAATGAGCAGTTCTTC.

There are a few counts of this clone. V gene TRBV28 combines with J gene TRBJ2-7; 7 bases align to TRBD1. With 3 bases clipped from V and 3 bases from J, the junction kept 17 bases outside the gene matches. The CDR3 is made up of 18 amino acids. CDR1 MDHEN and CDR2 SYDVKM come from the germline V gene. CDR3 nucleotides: TGTGCCAGCAGTTTCGAACGGGACAGAGTATTGGGTTACTACGAGCAGTACTTC. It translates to CASSFERDRVLGYYEQYF.